The subject of this entry is one T cell receptor (beta chain). No antigen is known for it. Culture proceeded for approximately 9 days, and CD4+ T cells were then isolated. Two-dose vaccination with either BNT162b2 or mRNA-1273 was given to the participants. In the cultures, half the medium was exchanged for IL-2 medium on days 3 and 7. Libraries were prepared by immunoSEQ multiplex PCR; TCRdb keeps only in-frame clonotypes and omits some of them. The sample consists of 66,000 or so clones, around 80% of them appearing once. The entry originates in a study of vaccination effects on CD4 cells after COVID-19. About the study: Post-vaccine sample collection fell at a median of 72 days after the second dose.

Trimming took off 5 bases at V and 5 bases at J, with 20 bases between the two ends. The CDR3 is made up of 15 amino acids. Germline-derived CDR1 and CDR2 are SGHDT and YYEEEE. Study results and caveats: Convalescent patients were scarce in the study, and it lacked early post-infection timepoints.

Here the sequenced sample was CD4+ T cells from PBMCs cultured without peptide, taken after COVID-19 vaccination. The rearrangement links TRBV5-6 to TRBJ2-7; maybe TRBD1 (6 bases). This sequence originates from a human donor who received a COVID-19 vaccine. The CDR3 DNA is TGTGCCAGCAGTTACCGGGACACGGGGACCAACGAGCAGTACGTC. Protein sequence: CASSYRDTGTNEQYV.